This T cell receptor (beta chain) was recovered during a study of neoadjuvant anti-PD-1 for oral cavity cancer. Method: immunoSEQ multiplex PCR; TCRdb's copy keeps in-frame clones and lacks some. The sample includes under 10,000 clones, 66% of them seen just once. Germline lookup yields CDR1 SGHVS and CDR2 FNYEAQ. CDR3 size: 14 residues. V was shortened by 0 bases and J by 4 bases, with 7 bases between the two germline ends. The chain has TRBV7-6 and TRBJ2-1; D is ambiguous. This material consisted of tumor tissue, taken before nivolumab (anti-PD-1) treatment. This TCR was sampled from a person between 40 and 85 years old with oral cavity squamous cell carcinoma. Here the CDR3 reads CASSLAIRYNEQFF. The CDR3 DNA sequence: TGTGCCAGCAGCTTAGCGATCCGTTACAATGAGCAGTTCTTC.